This passage covers 28 T cell receptor beta chains from one sample sequenced in a study of memory B cells and T cells in multiple sclerosis. Separate sequencing covered autoproliferating (CFSE-dim) and non-proliferating (CFSE-high) T cells from stimulus-free culture. Pooled replicate wells came from about 50 million CFSE-labeled PBMCs cultured less than nine days without stimulus. Measured with immunoSEQ multiplex PCR; TCRdb has only the in-frame clones, and not every one. The sample contains roughly 30,000 clones, roughly 88% of which appear only once. Antigens of these TCRs are unknown. Material for sequencing was PBMCs from blood kept in culture. The receptors were gathered from a human donor with multiple sclerosis.

CDR3 protein: CASVESQGSGTGELFF. DNA for the CDR3: TGCGCCAGCGTGGAATCCCAGGGGTCGGGCACCGGGGAGCTGTTTTTT. The chain links TRBV10-2 to TRBJ2-2, with TRBD1 as a possible D gene (6 bases). Germline V gene lookup returns CDR1 WSHSY and CDR2 SAAADI. This CDR3 region has 16 residues. V was clipped by 8 bases and J by 4 bases, with 20 bases between them.

This chain uses TRBV11-3 with TRBJ2-1; TRBD2 aligns across 12 bases. CDR1 is SGHNT, CDR2 YENEEA, per germline. The CDR3 is 16 residues long. J lost 8 bases, V lost 5 bases, and 10 bases had no gene match. CDR3: CASSDSSGGAVYEQFF. In nucleotides, the CDR3 is TGTGCCAGCAGCGACTCTAGCGGGGGGGCCGTGTATGAGCAGTTCTTC. Filled out from reference TRBV11-3 and TRBJ2-1, the complete variable domain reads EAGVVQSPRYKIIEKKQPVAFWCNPISGHNTLYWYLQNLGQGPELLIRYENEEAVDDSQLPKDRFSAERLKGVDSTLKIQPAELGDSAVYLCASSDSSGGAVYEQFFGPGTRLTVL.

The rearrangement links TRBV28 to TRBJ2-2; 7 positions agree with TRBD2. Germline CDR1 and CDR2: MDHEN and SYDVKM. V was pared by 8 bases and J by 4 bases, with 16 bases of the junction left unmatched. This CDR3 contains 17 residues. This CDR3 reads CASLGRRGLFLTGELFF. CDR3 DNA: TGTGCCAGCCTCGGGAGGCGGGGATTATTTCTCACCGGGGAGCTGTTTTTT.

This clone has a handful of counts. V is TRBV19 and J is TRBJ1-4; TRBD1 might be the D (6 bases). Germline CDR1 and CDR2: LNHDA and SQIVND (reference sequence). Deletions cut 10 bases from V and 0 bases from J, with 15 bases between. CDR3 length equals 15 residues. CDR3 nucleotides: TGTGCCACCTCAACAGGGCGTGCAACTAATGAAAAACTGTTTTTT. Residues: CATSTGRATNEKLFF.

The V and J genes are TRBV9 and TRBJ1-3, with D uncertain. Trimming pared 3 bases from V and 0 bases from J, leaving 10 bases between. The CDR3 runs 15 residues. Per the germline V gene, CDR1 is SGDLS and CDR2 is YYNGEE. CDR3 region: CASSAHTSSGNTIYF. CDR3 DNA: TGTGCCAGCAGCGCCCACACCAGCTCTGGAAACACCATATATTTT. The complete variable domain, with remaining parts taken from reference TRBV9 and TRBJ1-3, reads DSGVTQTPKHLITATGQRVTLRCSPRSGDLSVYWYQQSLDQGLQFLIQYYNGEERAKGNILERFSAQQFPDLHSELNLSSLELGDSALYFCASSAHTSSGNTIYFGEGSWLTVV.

The chain recombines TRBV2 with TRBJ2-3, with 7 nucleotides matching TRBD1. The germline V gene encodes CDR1 SNHLY and CDR2 FYNNEI. V was clipped by 0 bases and J by 9 bases; unmatched bases: 6. The CDR3 spans 14 residues. The CDR3 region is CASSEATGAGTQYF. CDR3 nucleotide sequence: TGTGCCAGCAGTGAAGCTACAGGGGCAGGCACGCAGTATTTT.

V usage is TRBV9 and J usage is TRBJ2-7; D unresolved. CDR3 size: 14 residues. The germline V and J ends were trimmed by 0 bases and 1 base, with 8 bases remaining between them. Per the germline V gene, CDR1 is SGDLS and CDR2 is YYNGEE. The CDR3 DNA reads TGTGCCAGCAGCGTAGGATCCTCGTCCTACGAGCAGTACTTC. It specifies CASSVGSSSYEQYF.

This clone was seen more than once but under ten times. This chain joins TRBV6-5 and TRBJ2-2; no clear D. V lost 6 bases and J 10 bases, leaving 12 bases between the germline ends. This CDR3 contains 12 residues. Germline V CDR1 and CDR2: MNHEY, SVGAGI. CDR3 bases: TGTGCCAGCAGGAAGGAAAGCGAGGAGCTGTTTTTT. Translating gives CASRKESEELFF.

The V call is TRBV6-5, the J call TRBJ1-1, with D possibly being TRBD1 (5 bases). The CDR3 sequence is 12 residues long. The germline V gene encodes CDR1 MNHEY and CDR2 SVGAGI. Trimming removed 5 bases from V and 6 bases from J, with 10 bases in between. The CDR3 sequence: CASSQGFAEAFF. The CDR3 bases are TGTGCCAGCAGTCAGGGATTCGCTGAAGCTTTCTTT.

This clone has a handful of counts. The chain has TRBV10-3 and TRBJ1-4; possible D gene TRBD1, 6 bases. V lost 9 bases and J lost 2, with 10 bases in between. CDR3 size: 13 residues. In germline, CDR1 is ENHRY, CDR2 SYGVKD. The CDR3 reads CAIQGTTNEKLFF. In DNA, the CDR3 is TGTGCCATTCAGGGGACGACTAATGAAAAACTGTTTTTT.

The rearrangement uses TRBV21-1 and TRBJ1-5; TRBD1, the D gene given by the table, was not confirmed from the DNA. TRBV21-1 is a pseudogene locus. CDR3 length equals 13 residues. The CDR3 DNA reads as TGTGCCAGCAGCAACCCAGGCCCCGGGCCCCAGCATTTT. This codes for CASSNPGPGPQHF.

This clone was seen a handful of times. The CDR3 sequence: CASSETGRHSPLHF. The CDR3 bases are TGTGCCAGCAGTGAAACAGGGAGGCATTCACCCCTCCACTTT. V is TRBV25-1 and J is TRBJ1-6, with D tentatively TRBD1 (6 bases). CDR1 is MGHDK and CDR2 is SYGVNS in the germline V gene. CDR3 size: 14 residues. With 2 bases removed from V and 8 bases from J, the gap between germline ends came to 10 bases.

The chain couples TRBV25-1 to TRBJ2-5; TRBD2 aligns across 10 bases. The CDR3 covers 12 residues. Germline CDR1 is MGHDK and CDR2 is SYGVNS. The junction had 2 bases not matched to a gene; V was cut back by 6 bases and J by 7 bases. CDR3 in DNA: TGTGCCAGCAGGTCTAGCGGGGGGACCCAGTACTTC. This sequence encodes CASRSSGGTQYF.

The gene calls are TRBV20-1 and TRBJ2-7; D not resolved. V lost 7 bases and J lost 6, with 13 bases in between. This CDR3 spans 11 amino acids. Per the germline V gene, CDR1 is DFQATT and CDR2 is SNEGSKA (reference sequence). As DNA, the CDR3 is TGCAGTGTGGAGAATGGGTTCGAGCAGTACTTC. This gives the protein CSVENGFEQYF.

The chain is built from TRBV9 and TRBJ1-3; D gene unclear. With 5 bases removed from V and 3 bases from J, the gap between germline ends came to 15 bases. From germline, CDR1 is SGDLS and CDR2 YYNGEE. The CDR3 runs to 15 residues. In DNA form, the CDR3 reads TGTGCCAGCAGGGGAGGAGATCTTGGTGGAAACACCATATATTTT. This sequence encodes CASRGGDLGGNTIYF. Full variable domain (outside the CDR3, taken from reference TRBV9 and TRBJ1-3): DSGVTQTPKHLITATGQRVTLRCSPRSGDLSVYWYQQSLDQGLQFLIQYYNGEERAKGNILERFSAQQFPDLHSELNLSSLELGDSALYFCASRGGDLGGNTIYFGEGSWLTVV.

This clone was seen more than once but under ten times. V and J are TRBV7-9 and TRBJ1-1; no clear D. The V gene's germline CDR1 is SEHNR and CDR2 FQNEAQ (reference sequence). This CDR3 is 14 amino acids long. Trimming removed 5 bases at V and 3 bases at J, with 13 bases between. The CDR3 protein is CASSPDRSDTEAFF. CDR3 DNA sequence: TGTGCCAGCAGCCCTGATAGATCAGACACTGAAGCTTTCTTT.

The chain has TRBV5-1 and TRBJ2-1; 8 bases are a match to TRBD1. CDR1 is SGHRS, CDR2 YFSETQ, per germline. The CDR3 has 15 amino acids. Germline trimming cut 2 bases from V and 1 base from J; bases unmatched to any gene: 2. The DNA for the CDR3 is TGCGCCAGCAGCTTACGGACAGGGTCCTACAATGAGCAGTTCTTC. Its protein is CASSLRTGSYNEQFF. Full variable domain (outside the CDR3, taken from reference TRBV5-1 and TRBJ2-1): KAGVTQTPRYLIKTRGQQVTLSCSPISGHRSVSWYQQTPGQGLQFLFEYFSETQRNKGNFPGRFSGRQFSNSRSEMNVSTLELGDSALYLCASSLRTGSYNEQFFGPGTRLTVL.

The chain recombines TRBV5-1 with TRBJ2-2; D uncertain. Germline V gene sequence: CDR1 SGHRS, CDR2 YFSETQ. The CDR3 consists of 15 residues. The V gene lost 4 bases and the J gene lost 1 base, with 11 bases spanning the gap. The CDR3, as DNA: TGCGCCAGCAGCGGATACGGCGGGAACACCGGGGAGCTGTTTTTT. The encoded protein is CASSGYGGNTGELFF.

This clone was seen a handful of times. The chain links TRBV19 to TRBJ2-1; TRBD2 aligns across 9 bases. Trimming at V came to 7 bases and at J to 4 bases, leaving 11 bases not matched to a gene. There are 16 residues in the CDR3. Germline V CDR1 and CDR2: LNHDA, SQIVND (reference sequence). CDR3 bases: TGTGCCAGTATGGCTGTAGCGGGGGCCGCTTACAATGAGCAGTTCTTC. Protein sequence: CASMAVAGAAYNEQFF.

This clone has just one count. The chain is built from TRBV18 and TRBJ2-7; 7 bases map to TRBD1. The CDR3 contains 14 residues. Germline CDR1 KGHSH, CDR2 LQKENI. Trimming removed 3 bases from V and 2 bases from J; junction bases left unmatched: 4. CDR3 loop: CASSPMDRPYEQYF. In DNA form, the CDR3 reads TGTGCCAGCTCACCGATGGACAGGCCCTACGAGCAGTACTTC.

CDR3 coding DNA: TGTGCCAGCCGACCGGGACAGGGTCCCTCCTACGAGCAGTACTTC. Amino acids: CASRPGQGPSYEQYF. The chain combines TRBV5-4 with TRBJ2-7; TRBD1 matches 9 bases. CDR1 is SGHNT and CDR2 is YYREEE in the germline V gene (reference sequence). The V segment lost 7 bases and the J segment 0 bases; nucleotides outside the gene matches: 8. The CDR3 has 15 amino acids.

This clone showed up just a few times. This chain connects TRBV30 to TRBJ2-1; no clear D gene. Trimming left V 3 bases short and J 9 bases short, with 12 bases between. The germline V gene encodes CDR1 GTSNPN and CDR2 SVGIG (reference sequence). This CDR3 is 12 amino acids long. CDR3 in amino acids: CAWRLLSGEQFF. The CDR3 nucleotides read TGTGCCTGGAGGCTTCTATCGGGTGAGCAGTTCTTC.

The CDR3 DNA sequence: TGTGCCAGCAGGGGGACTGAAGCTTTCTTT. Protein product: CASRGTEAFF. The V and J genes are TRBV27 and TRBJ1-1; D remains ambiguous. V lost 6 bases and J 5 bases, leaving 4 bases between the germline ends. Looked up from germline, CDR1 is MNHEY and CDR2 is SMNVEV (reference sequence). This CDR3 has 10 amino acids.

This chain joins TRBV14 and TRBJ2-7; D unresolved. Germline loops: CDR1 SGHDN, CDR2 FVKESK. V lost 2 bases, J lost 2 bases, and 1 base lay in between. CDR3 length: 11 residues. The CDR3 here is CASSQTYEQYF. The CDR3 DNA reads TGTGCCAGCAGCCAAACCTACGAGCAGTACTTC.

The chain employs TRBV5-8 and TRBJ1-3; unclear D gene. Germline assignment: CDR1 SGHTS and CDR2 YDEGEE. The V gene lost 0 bases and the J gene lost 0 bases, with 7 bases spanning the gap. CDR3 length: 15 amino acids. The CDR3 region has the DNA TGTGCCAGCAGCTTGGGGGGAAGCTCTGGAAACACCATATATTTT. It translates to CASSLGGSSGNTIYF.

The chain couples TRBV5-1 to TRBJ1-3; D gene ambiguous. The CDR3 contains 15 residues. CDR1 and CDR2 (germline): SGHRS, YFSETQ. Trimming pared 0 bases from V and 0 bases from J, leaving 7 bases between. In DNA, the CDR3 is TGCGCCAGCAGCTTGGCGGCAGCCTCTGGAAACACCATATATTTT. The encoded protein is CASSLAAASGNTIYF.

The chain joins TRBV11-2 to TRBJ1-1, with D uncertain. With 1 base removed from V and 1 base from J, the gap between germline ends came to 4 bases. The germline gives CDR1 SGHAT, CDR2 FQNNGV. This CDR3 comprises 13 residues. Written as DNA, the CDR3 is TGTGCCAGCAGCTTAGGCTGGAACACTGAAGCTTTCTTT. Translated, it gives CASSLGWNTEAFF.

This clone has more than one count but fewer than ten. The chain carries TRBV28 and TRBJ2-1; TRBD1 agrees at 10 bases. V trimming: 0 bases; J trimming: 3 bases; junction bases outside the gene matches: 2. CDR1 and CDR2 from the germline V gene are MDHEN and SYDVKM. CDR3 length: 16 residues. In DNA, the CDR3 is TGTGCCAGCAGTTTATGGGGACAGGGGCTCTACAATGAGCAGTTCTTC. This encodes CASSLWGQGLYNEQFF.